This TCR beta chain was sequenced for a study of T cells in localized non-small cell lung cancer. Overall study findings and caveats: Uninvolved neighboring lung showed the greatest T cell clonality, exceeding tumor.

The protocol was immunoSEQ multiplex PCR, while the TCRdb copy is restricted to in-frame clones and leaves out a portion. The sample lists around 50,000 clones; just over 85% were seen once. With regard to this clone: What it recognizes is unknown.

The CDR3 spans 15 residues. CDR1 and CDR2 from the germline V gene are MGHRA and YSYEKL. Trimming removed 4 bases from V and 3 bases from J, with 13 bases in between. The TCR originated in a male donor aged 60 or older with stage III squamous cell lung carcinoma. The J gene is TRBJ2-1, the V gene TRBV4-1; the D gene is possibly TRBD2 (6 bases). This sample comprised peripheral blood, obtained before any cancer treatment. The CDR3 bases are TGCGCCAGCAGCCCTCGGGTAGCGGACTACAATGAGCAGTTCTTC. Translating gives CASSPRVADYNEQFF.